The clone carrying this T cell receptor beta chain appeared many times. Its antigen is undetermined. The entry originates in a study of T cells after yellow fever vaccination. Notes on the study in general: Weaker, the secondary response had a peak occurring faster, on day 5 versus 15.

Germline V gene lookup returns CDR1 SGHTA and CDR2 FQGNSA. V shed 6 bases, J shed 6 bases, and the junction held 14 bases outside the gene matches. This CDR3 spans 17 amino acids. The TCR cDNA carried a universal primer site and UMIs from 5'RACE template switching. Via MiXCR, TCRdb re-called the 5' RACE reads, giving one row per CDR3 protein. The table includes about 130,000 distinct CDR3 sequences, nearly 7.5% detected once. The sample in question was CD4+ T cells sorted from PBMCs, obtained 10 to 11 days after the first yellow fever vaccination. The rearrangement links TRBV7-2 to TRBJ2-2, with TRBD2 matching over 9 bases. The receptor was isolated from a man between 18 and 35 years old who received the YFV17D yellow fever vaccine. CDR3 sequence reads: CASRALAGPSGAGELFF. In DNA form, the CDR3 reads TGTGCCAGCAGGGCCCTAGCGGGGCCATCCGGGGCCGGGGAGCTGTTTTTT.